This T cell receptor beta chain came from a study of Ad26.COV2.S vaccination and SARS-CoV-2 variants. Whole-study findings and limits: Similar non-spike TCR breadth was observed in recipients of vaccine and of placebo. In TCR breadth and depth analyses, total T cell responses may have been underestimated.

The treatment is: some 20 received Ad26.COV2.S at low or high dose, single or two shots; about 5 received placebo; per-sample allocation not given. At day 63 after the first vaccine or placebo injection, samples were drawn. V dropped 0 bases and J dropped 5 bases, with 10 bases sitting between them. The CDR3 spans 14 residues. The germline CDR1 and CDR2 sequences are MNHNS and SASEGT. Remarks on this clone: No antigen is known for it.

Some clones are missing from TCRdb's copy, which holds only in-frame ones; the method was immunoSEQ multiplex PCR. The data contain hundreds of thousands of clones, approximately 92% of them singletons. Sequences were derived from peripheral blood, sampled in a trial of Ad26.COV2.S vaccine versus placebo. The rearrangement joins TRBV6-1 to TRBJ2-5; D perhaps matches TRBD2 (6 bases). The sequence was obtained from a person between 18 and 65 years old who received the Ad26.COV2.S COVID-19 vaccine or a placebo. CDR3 in DNA: TGTGCCAGCAGTGAAGCGAGGAGGGTGGAGACCCAGTACTTC. This gives the protein CASSEARRVETQYF.